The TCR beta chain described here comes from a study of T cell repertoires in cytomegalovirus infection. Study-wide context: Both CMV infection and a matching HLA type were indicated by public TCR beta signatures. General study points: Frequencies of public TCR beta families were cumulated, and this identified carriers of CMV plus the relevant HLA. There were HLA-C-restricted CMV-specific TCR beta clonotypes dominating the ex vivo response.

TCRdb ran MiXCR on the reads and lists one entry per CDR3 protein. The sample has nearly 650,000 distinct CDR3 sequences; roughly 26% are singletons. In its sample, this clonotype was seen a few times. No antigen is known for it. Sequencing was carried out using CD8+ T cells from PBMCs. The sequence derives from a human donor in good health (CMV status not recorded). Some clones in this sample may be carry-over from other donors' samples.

CDR3 protein: CASSQPTGAGNEQFF. CDR3 nucleotide sequence: TGTGCCAGCAGCCAACCGACAGGGGCGGGTAATGAGCAGTTCTTC. J is TRBJ2-1 and V is TRBV7-9; 8 bases match TRBD1. Trimming took 5 bases from V and 7 from J; bases not matched to a gene: 10. The CDR3 contains 15 residues. Germline CDR1 and CDR2: SEHNR and FQNEAQ (reference sequence).